The sequence of this TCR beta chain was determined in a study of identical twins. This clonotype appeared a few times. Its antigen is currently unknown. Using its own MiXCR run on the 5' RACE reads, TCRdb lists one record per CDR3 protein. Counted here are approximately 600,000 distinct CDR3 sequences, about 7.6% occurring once; the ten biggest clones make up 1.6%. Germline-derived CDR1 and CDR2 are SNHLY and FYNNEI. The CDR3 has 16 residues. V was cut by 8 bases and J by 1 base, with 15 bases left in between. Study-wide results and limits: Conclusions were based on cross-sectional statistical analysis, without following the same donors.

This sample also belongs to another study, concerning yellow fever vaccine responses in identical twins.

The gene calls are TRBV2 and TRBJ2-6, with D unclear. What was sequenced was PBMCs. This receptor was obtained from a woman aged 18-29 years in good health. CDR3 bases: TGTGCCAGCGGGCACTACGTACTTTCTGGGGCCAACGTCCTGACTTTC. As protein: CASGHYVLSGANVLTF.